Listed here are 2 T cell receptor beta chains from one sample, sequenced in a study of cytomegalovirus exposure and HLA in healthy donors. Profiling relied on immunoSEQ multiplex PCR, and the TCRdb table lists in-frame clones only, not all of them. The sample shows 250,000 or so clones, around nine tenths of them seen only once. Specimen: PBMCs. The source of these receptors is a man between 18 and 29 years old in good health and CMV-seronegative.

Details on this clone: The sample carries other DNA sequences with the same CDR3. J is TRBJ2-5 and V is TRBV9; D is unresolved. This CDR3 is built from 13 residues. V was pared by 0 bases and J by 1 base, with 4 bases between. Germline V lookup: CDR1 SGDLS, CDR2 YYNGEE. Here the CDR3 reads CASSVASQETQYF. CDR3 DNA sequence: TGTGCCAGCAGCGTAGCCTCCCAAGAGACCCAGTACTTC.

The V call is TRBV25-1, the J call TRBJ2-1, with 8 bases identical to TRBD1. Looked up from germline, CDR1 is MGHDK and CDR2 is SYGVNS. The V segment lost 3 bases and the J segment 5 bases; nucleotides outside the gene matches: 6. This CDR3 spans 15 amino acids. CDR3 sequence: CASSDRQGYNNEQFF. The CDR3 nucleotides are TGTGCCAGCAGTGATCGACAGGGGTATAACAATGAGCAGTTCTTC. Complete variable domain (other parts from reference TRBV25-1 and TRBJ2-1): EADIYQTPRYLVIGTGKKITLECSQTMGHDKMYWYQQDPGMELHLIHYSYGVNSTEKGDLSSESTVSRIRTEHFPLTLESARPSHTSQYLCASSDRQGYNNEQFFGPGTRLTVL.